This is a list of T cell receptor beta chains from one sample in a study of esophageal squamous cell carcinoma tumors. TCRdb itself ran the 5' RACE reads through MiXCR, one entry per CDR3 protein. This sample's table has roughly 90 distinct CDR3 sequences. Sequencing used tumor tissue. The receptors were gathered from a man aged 45-85 years with esophageal squamous cell carcinoma. Each CDR3 is given with its conserved first and last residue. D genes are given only for firm matches. The size entry gives once, few or many counts, or a class when the clone is expanded.

.	hyperexpanded	TRBV7-8	TRBJ2-7	CASSFGTFYEQYF	TGTGCCAGCAGCTTTGGCACGTTCTACGAGCAGTACTTC
TRBD2	large	TRBV3-1	TRBJ2-1	CASSQDPRLAGVEQFF	TGTGCCAGCAGCCAAGACCCAAGACTAGCGGGAGTTGAGCAGTTCTTC
.	large	TRBV6-1	TRBJ2-7	CASAYRVDYEQYF	TGTGCCAGCGCCTACAGGGTCGACTACGAGCAGTACTTC
.	large	TRBV6-1	TRBJ1-3	CASSVSESSGNTIYF	TGTGCCAGCAGTGTCTCGGAGAGCTCTGGAAACACCATATATTTT
TRBD1	hyperexpanded	TRBV20-1	TRBJ2-7	CSATTPGTVLSYEQYF	TGCAGTGCCACCACCCCCGGGACAGTACTGAGTTACGAGCAGTACTTC
.	hyperexpanded	TRBV6-1	TRBJ2-5	CASSVSGTREGTQYF	TGTGCCAGCAGTGTATCCGGGACACGGGAAGGGACCCAGTACTTC
TRBD2	once	TRBV28	TRBJ2-7	CTNSSSGTSGRYEQYF	TGTACCAACAGTTCCTCCGGGACTAGCGGTCGTTACGAGCAGTACTTC
.	hyperexpanded	TRBV28	TRBJ2-1	CASKFHVRGSEQFF	TGTGCCAGCAAGTTCCACGTGAGGGGGAGTGAGCAGTTCTTC
.	large	TRBV28	TRBJ1-4	CASSSMGRGTNEKLFF	TGTGCCAGCAGTTCTATGGGGAGGGGAACTAATGAAAAACTGTTTTTT
.	large	TRBV7-3	TRBJ2-3	CASSSRASYTDTQYF	TGTGCCAGCAGCTCAAGGGCTAGTTACACAGATACGCAGTATTTT
TRBD1	large	TRBV11-3	TRBJ2-1	CASSYRPGQGALNEQFF	TGTGCCAGCAGCTATAGGCCGGGACAGGGGGCGTTGAATGAGCAGTTCTTC
TRBD2	large	TRBV20-1	TRBJ2-3	CSATSLADRSISTDTQYF	TGCAGTGCCACCTCCCTAGCGGATAGATCCATCAGCACAGATACGCAGTATTTT
.	large	TRBV24-1	TRBJ1-2	CATSPGHPYGYTF	TGTGCCACCAGTCCCGGACACCCCTATGGCTACACCTTC
TRBD1	large	TRBV12-3/TRBV12-4	TRBJ2-2	CAGGQGNTGELFF	TGTGCCGGCGGACAGGGGAACACCGGGGAGCTGTTTTTT
TRBD2	large	TRBV28	TRBJ2-7	CASSSSGTSGRYEQYF	TGTGCCAGCAGTTCCTCCGGGACTAGCGGTCGTTACGAGCAGTACTTC
.	hyperexpanded	TRBV12-3/TRBV12-4	TRBJ1-2	CASSLGPDYTF	TGTGCCAGCAGTTTAGGACCAGACTACACCTTC
.	large	TRBV9	TRBJ1-2	CASSVAVGSSYGYTF	TGTGCCAGCAGCGTAGCCGTCGGCAGCAGCTATGGCTACACCTTC